The rows below give T cell receptor beta chains drawn from one sample of a study of T cells in Graves' hyperthyroidism and ophthalmopathy. TCRdb reanalysed the multiplex PCR reads using MiXCR and keeps one entry per CDR3 protein. The table lists hundreds of thousands of distinct CDR3 sequences, roughly 15% of them singletons. Source material: blood. Receptors originate from a middle-aged woman with Graves' ophthalmopathy. Each CDR3 is given with its conserved first and last residue. D genes are given only for firm matches. Not every row has a clone size; where given, it reads once, few, many or a size class.

j_call: TRBJ1-1; d_call: TRBD1; v_call: TRBV15; clone_size: -; cdr3_aa: CATSGGQGANTEAFF; cdr3_nt: TGTGCCACCAGCGGAGGACAGGGGGCGAACACTGAAGCTTTCTTT
j_call: TRBJ1-5; d_call: -; v_call: TRBV6-2/TRBV6-3; clone_size: many; cdr3_aa: CASSYGQYSNQPQHF; cdr3_nt: TGTGCCAGCAGTTACGGGCAGTATAGCAATCAGCCCCAGCATTTT
j_call: TRBJ1-5; d_call: -; v_call: TRBV19; clone_size: -; cdr3_aa: CASEASGYSNQPQHF; cdr3_nt: TGTGCCAGTGAAGCCAGCGGCTATAGCAATCAGCCCCAGCATTTT
j_call: TRBJ1-5; d_call: -; v_call: TRBV6-1; clone_size: -; cdr3_aa: CAGSGLFGQPQHF; cdr3_nt: TGTGCCGGATCGGGGTTGTTCGGTCAGCCCCAGCATTTT
j_call: TRBJ2-2; d_call: TRBD2; v_call: TRBV2; clone_size: many; cdr3_aa: CASSVPLAGLPGELFF; cdr3_nt: TGTGCCAGCAGTGTTCCCCTAGCGGGATTACCCGGGGAGCTGTTTTTT
j_call: TRBJ2-7; d_call: -; v_call: TRBV6-1; clone_size: -; cdr3_aa: CASSVGTPSSYEQYF; cdr3_nt: TGTGCCAGCAGTGTGGGGACCCCTTCCTCCTACGAGCAGTACTTC
j_call: TRBJ1-1; d_call: -; v_call: TRBV5-1; clone_size: many; cdr3_aa: CASSLALSNTEAFF; cdr3_nt: TGCGCCAGCAGCTTGGCCCTATCGAACACTGAAGCTTTCTTT
j_call: TRBJ2-7; d_call: -; v_call: TRBV18; clone_size: many; cdr3_aa: CASSPSTGGNYEQYF; cdr3_nt: TGTGCCAGCTCACCATCAACGGGCGGTAACTACGAGCAGTACTTC
j_call: TRBJ1-3; d_call: -; v_call: TRBV5-6; clone_size: many; cdr3_aa: CASSLRHFSGNTIYF; cdr3_nt: TGTGCCAGCAGCTTGAGACACTTCTCTGGAAACACCATATATTTT
j_call: TRBJ1-1; d_call: -; v_call: TRBV25-1; clone_size: many; cdr3_aa: CAVQGTLGTEAFF; cdr3_nt: TGTGCCGTCCAGGGGACATTGGGCACTGAAGCTTTCTTT
j_call: TRBJ1-1; d_call: -; v_call: TRBV7-3; clone_size: -; cdr3_aa: CASSLRGGGTEALF; cdr3_nt: TGTGCCAGCAGCTTAAGGGGGGGTGGTACTGAAGCTCTCTTT
j_call: TRBJ2-2; d_call: TRBD1; v_call: TRBV10-3; clone_size: many; cdr3_aa: CAIRTGTGDTGELFF; cdr3_nt: TGTGCCATCAGAACCGGGACAGGGGACACCGGGGAGCTGTTTTTT
j_call: TRBJ1-1; d_call: -; v_call: TRBV6-1; clone_size: many; cdr3_aa: CASSEAFTTEAFF; cdr3_nt: TGTGCCAGCAGTGAAGCGTTCACCACTGAAGCTTTCTTT
j_call: TRBJ2-7; d_call: TRBD2; v_call: TRBV12-3/TRBV12-4; clone_size: many; cdr3_aa: CASSLALAGEPYEQYF; cdr3_nt: TGTGCCAGCAGTTTAGCTTTAGCGGGAGAACCCTACGAGCAGTACTTC
j_call: TRBJ1-5; d_call: -; v_call: TRBV18; clone_size: many; cdr3_aa: CASSAQGREQPQHF; cdr3_nt: TGTGCCAGCTCAGCCCAGGGGCGTGAGCAGCCCCAGCATTTT
j_call: TRBJ1-1; d_call: -; v_call: TRBV20-1; clone_size: -; cdr3_aa: CSARPRMEAEAFF; cdr3_nt: TGCAGTGCGCGTCCAAGGATGGAGGCTGAAGCTTTCTTT
j_call: TRBJ2-7; d_call: TRBD2; v_call: TRBV28; clone_size: many; cdr3_aa: CASSSASGGRYEQYF; cdr3_nt: TGTGCCAGCAGTTCTGCTAGCGGGGGGCGCTACGAGCAGTACTTC
j_call: TRBJ2-7; d_call: -; v_call: TRBV6-1; clone_size: -; cdr3_aa: CASAFSPSYEQYF; cdr3_nt: TGTGCCAGCGCCTTTAGCCCGTCCTACGAGCAGTACTTC
j_call: TRBJ2-4; d_call: -; v_call: TRBV7-6; clone_size: many; cdr3_aa: CASSLGPFKNIQYF; cdr3_nt: TGTGCCAGCAGCTTGGGACCATTCAAAAACATTCAGTACTTC
j_call: TRBJ2-1; d_call: TRBD2; v_call: TRBV4-2; clone_size: few; cdr3_aa: CASSQEREGNNEQFF; cdr3_nt: TGTGCCAGCAGCCAGGAGCGGGAGGGTAACAATGAGCAGTTCTTC
j_call: TRBJ1-1; d_call: -; v_call: TRBV12-3/TRBV12-4; clone_size: -; cdr3_aa: CASRSTGSAFF; cdr3_nt: TGTGCCAGCAGATCCACAGGGTCAGCTTTCTTT
j_call: TRBJ2-1; d_call: TRBD2; v_call: TRBV24-1; clone_size: many; cdr3_aa: CAASGRSNEQFF; cdr3_nt: TGTGCCGCTAGCGGGAGGAGTAATGAGCAGTTCTTC
j_call: TRBJ1-1; d_call: TRBD1; v_call: TRBV7-2; clone_size: many; cdr3_aa: CASSARQGGETEAFF; cdr3_nt: TGTGCCAGCAGCGCCCGACAGGGAGGGGAAACTGAAGCTTTCTTT
j_call: TRBJ1-1; d_call: TRBD1; v_call: TRBV12-3/TRBV12-4; clone_size: many; cdr3_aa: CASSYRDRGFAEAFF; cdr3_nt: TGTGCCAGCAGTTACCGGGACAGGGGTTTCGCTGAAGCTTTCTTT
j_call: TRBJ2-5; d_call: -; v_call: TRBV6-2/TRBV6-3; clone_size: many; cdr3_aa: CAPAIFPAEETQYF; cdr3_nt: TGTGCTCCAGCAATTTTTCCAGCTGAAGAGACCCAGTACTTC
j_call: TRBJ2-7; d_call: TRBD2; v_call: TRBV10-3; clone_size: many; cdr3_aa: CAISAGLAGGPYEQYF; cdr3_nt: TGTGCCATCAGTGCCGGACTAGCGGGAGGGCCGTACGAGCAGTACTTC
j_call: TRBJ2-7; d_call: TRBD1; v_call: TRBV6-2/TRBV6-3; clone_size: many; cdr3_aa: CASSYPLDRDISYEQYF; cdr3_nt: TGTGCCAGCAGTTACCCATTGGACAGGGACATATCCTACGAGCAGTACTTC
j_call: TRBJ1-3; d_call: -; v_call: TRBV11-2; clone_size: -; cdr3_aa: CASSLGTTPFSGNTIYF; cdr3_nt: TGTGCCAGCAGCTTAGGGACAACCCCTTTTTCTGGAAACACCATATATTTT
j_call: TRBJ1-5; d_call: TRBD1; v_call: TRBV24-1; clone_size: many; cdr3_aa: CATSAGGGNQPQHF; cdr3_nt: TGTGCCACCAGCGCAGGGGGAGGCAATCAGCCCCAGCATTTT
j_call: TRBJ2-5; d_call: -; v_call: TRBV24-1; clone_size: many; cdr3_aa: CATSWRVGRETQYF; cdr3_nt: TGTGCCACCAGTTGGAGGGTGGGGAGGGAGACCCAGTACTTC
j_call: TRBJ2-7; d_call: TRBD2; v_call: TRBV6-2/TRBV6-3; clone_size: many; cdr3_aa: CASRINSGSSYEQYF; cdr3_nt: TGTGCCAGCAGGATCAATAGCGGGAGCTCCTACGAGCAGTACTTC
j_call: TRBJ1-1; d_call: -; v_call: TRBV2; clone_size: -; cdr3_aa: CASRLASEAFF; cdr3_nt: TGTGCCAGCAGACTCGCCTCTGAAGCTTTCTTT
j_call: TRBJ1-5; d_call: TRBD1; v_call: TRBV6-2/TRBV6-3; clone_size: -; cdr3_aa: CASSYSRQGVSNQPQHF; cdr3_nt: TGTGCCAGCAGTTACTCGCGACAGGGCGTGAGCAATCAGCCCCAGCATTTT
j_call: TRBJ2-7; d_call: -; v_call: TRBV3-1; clone_size: many; cdr3_aa: CASSLRIDSYEQYF; cdr3_nt: TGTGCCAGCAGCCTCCGAATAGATTCCTACGAGCAGTACTTC
j_call: TRBJ2-2; d_call: TRBD2; v_call: TRBV20-1; clone_size: few; cdr3_aa: CSARDPGLANGELFF; cdr3_nt: TGCAGTGCTAGAGATCCGGGACTAGCGAACGGGGAGCTGTTTTTT
j_call: TRBJ2-7; d_call: -; v_call: TRBV20-1; clone_size: many; cdr3_aa: CSARLAGSTYEQYF; cdr3_nt: TGCAGTGCTAGACTGGCGGGCTCGACCTACGAGCAGTACTTC
j_call: TRBJ2-5; d_call: -; v_call: TRBV12-3/TRBV12-4; clone_size: -; cdr3_aa: CASSPSQGTQYF; cdr3_nt: TGTGCCAGCAGCCCCTCCCAAGGGACCCAGTACTTC
j_call: TRBJ2-7; d_call: TRBD2; v_call: TRBV13; clone_size: many; cdr3_aa: CASSLRLGLAGYEQYF; cdr3_nt: TGTGCCAGCAGCTTGCGCTTGGGACTAGCGGGTTACGAGCAGTACTTC
j_call: TRBJ2-5; d_call: -; v_call: TRBV28; clone_size: -; cdr3_aa: CASNVGSQETQYF; cdr3_nt: TGTGCCAGCAACGTGGGGAGCCAAGAGACCCAGTACTTC
j_call: TRBJ2-5; d_call: TRBD2; v_call: TRBV6-2/TRBV6-3; clone_size: -; cdr3_aa: CASRLTSGRETQYF; cdr3_nt: TGTGCCAGCAGACTTACTAGCGGGAGAGAGACCCAGTACTTC
j_call: TRBJ2-7; d_call: TRBD2; v_call: TRBV6-1; clone_size: many; cdr3_aa: CASITGLAAYEQYF; cdr3_nt: TGTGCCAGCATCACGGGACTAGCGGCTTACGAGCAGTACTTC
j_call: TRBJ2-7; d_call: TRBD2; v_call: TRBV7-9; clone_size: -; cdr3_aa: CASSATSGEQYF; cdr3_nt: TGTGCCAGCAGCGCGACTAGCGGTGAGCAGTACTTC
j_call: TRBJ2-7; d_call: TRBD2; v_call: TRBV5-1; clone_size: many; cdr3_aa: CASSLGGTSASYEQYF; cdr3_nt: TGCGCCAGCAGCCTGGGGGGGACTAGCGCCTCCTACGAGCAGTACTTC
j_call: TRBJ2-1; d_call: -; v_call: TRBV12-3/TRBV12-4; clone_size: few; cdr3_aa: CASTGTSPSQDEQFF; cdr3_nt: TGTGCCAGCACCGGAACTAGTCCCTCCCAGGATGAGCAGTTCTTC
j_call: TRBJ1-4; d_call: TRBD1; v_call: TRBV13; clone_size: -; cdr3_aa: CASSEQGVEKLFF; cdr3_nt: TGTGCCAGCAGCGAACAGGGGGTTGAAAAACTGTTTTTT
j_call: TRBJ1-1; d_call: -; v_call: TRBV28; clone_size: many; cdr3_aa: CASSSRSLGETEAFF; cdr3_nt: TGTGCCAGCAGTTCCCGATCGTTAGGGGAGACTGAAGCTTTCTTT
j_call: TRBJ2-5; d_call: -; v_call: TRBV27; clone_size: many; cdr3_aa: CASSLFRASPGETQYF; cdr3_nt: TGTGCCAGCAGTTTATTCCGGGCCTCCCCGGGGGAGACCCAGTACTTC
j_call: TRBJ1-5; d_call: TRBD1; v_call: TRBV28; clone_size: -; cdr3_aa: CASSEDRVAHF; cdr3_nt: TGTGCCAGCAGCGAGGACAGGGTAGCGCATTTT
j_call: TRBJ2-5; d_call: -; v_call: TRBV27; clone_size: -; cdr3_aa: CASSFYQSQETQYF; cdr3_nt: TGTGCCAGCAGTTTTTATCAGAGCCAAGAGACCCAGTACTTC
j_call: TRBJ1-1; d_call: TRBD1; v_call: TRBV12-5; clone_size: many; cdr3_aa: CASMGTAMNTEAFF; cdr3_nt: TGTGCTAGTATGGGGACAGCTATGAACACTGAAGCTTTCTTT
j_call: TRBJ2-7; d_call: -; v_call: TRBV6-2/TRBV6-3; clone_size: -; cdr3_aa: CASSFRGIYEQYF; cdr3_nt: TGTGCCAGCAGTTTCAGGGGAATCTACGAGCAGTACTTC
j_call: TRBJ2-5; d_call: -; v_call: TRBV9; clone_size: many; cdr3_aa: CASSPDGGGGRETQYF; cdr3_nt: TGTGCCAGCAGCCCTGATGGCGGAGGTGGACGTGAGACCCAGTACTTC
j_call: TRBJ2-1; d_call: -; v_call: TRBV12-3/TRBV12-4; clone_size: few; cdr3_aa: CASSRTGSHYNEQFF; cdr3_nt: TGTGCCAGCAGTCGCACAGGGTCTCACTACAATGAGCAGTTCTTC
j_call: TRBJ2-7; d_call: -; v_call: TRBV7-8; clone_size: many; cdr3_aa: CASSLSGGMNEQYF; cdr3_nt: TGTGCCAGCAGCTTGTCGGGGGGCATGAACGAGCAGTACTTC